The sequence of this T cell receptor (beta chain) was determined in a study of identical twins. With respect to this clonotype: Its cognate antigen is unknown.

There were only healthy Caucasians among the donors. TCRdb independently ran MiXCR on the 5' RACE reads; one entry per CDR3 protein. Of approximately 700,000 distinct CDR3 sequences in the sample, about 18% were seen once. The CDR3 spans 17 residues. Trimming cost V 2 bases and J 4 bases; bases outside gene matches: 9. Germline assignment: CDR1 SGDLS and CDR2 YYNGEE. General study results and limits: Conclusions relied on cross-sectional statistical analysis, not following the same donors.

Separately, the same data were catalogued under a study of T cells expressing NK-cell markers. That paper adds: In roughly six donors, dominant CD3+CD56+NKG2C+ clonotypes ranked among the top 10 CD8+ clonotypes.

What was sequenced was PBMCs. V and J are TRBV9 and TRBJ2-1; 10 bases align to TRBD2. The source is a woman under 30 in good health. The CDR3 sequence is CASSVPDGTSVYNEQFF. CDR3 nucleotide sequence: TGTGCCAGCAGCGTGCCAGACGGGACTAGCGTTTACAATGAGCAGTTCTTC.